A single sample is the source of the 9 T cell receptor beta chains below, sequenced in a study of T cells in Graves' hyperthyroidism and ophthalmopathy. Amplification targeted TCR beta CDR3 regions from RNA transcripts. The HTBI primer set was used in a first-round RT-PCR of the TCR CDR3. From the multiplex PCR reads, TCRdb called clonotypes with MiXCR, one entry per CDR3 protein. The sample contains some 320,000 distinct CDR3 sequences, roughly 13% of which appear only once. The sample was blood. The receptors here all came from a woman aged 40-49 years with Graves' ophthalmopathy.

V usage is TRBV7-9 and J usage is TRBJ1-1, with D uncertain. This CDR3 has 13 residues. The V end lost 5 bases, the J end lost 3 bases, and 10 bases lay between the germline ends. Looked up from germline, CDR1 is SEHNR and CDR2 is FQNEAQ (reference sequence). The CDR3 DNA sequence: TGTGCCAGCAGCCTTCCGGGTTACACTGAAGCTTTCTTT. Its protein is CASSLPGYTEAFF.

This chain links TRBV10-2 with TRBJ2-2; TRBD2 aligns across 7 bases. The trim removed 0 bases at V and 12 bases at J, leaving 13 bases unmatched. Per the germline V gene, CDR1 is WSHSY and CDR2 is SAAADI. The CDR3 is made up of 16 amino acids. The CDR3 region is CASSESRRGGLQKLFF. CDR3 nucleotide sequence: TGCGCCAGCAGTGAGTCTAGGCGGGGAGGGTTGCAGAAGCTGTTTTTT.

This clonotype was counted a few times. The CDR3, as DNA: TGTGCCAGCAGCGGGGGGACAGGGGAAAACACTGAAGCTTTCTTT. Amino acid sequence: CASSGGTGENTEAFF. The gene calls are TRBV5-8 and TRBJ1-1; TRBD1 matches 10 bases. J was trimmed by 2 bases and V by 4 bases; bases with no gene match: 5. This CDR3 spans 15 amino acids. CDR1 is SGHTS, CDR2 YDEGEE, per germline.

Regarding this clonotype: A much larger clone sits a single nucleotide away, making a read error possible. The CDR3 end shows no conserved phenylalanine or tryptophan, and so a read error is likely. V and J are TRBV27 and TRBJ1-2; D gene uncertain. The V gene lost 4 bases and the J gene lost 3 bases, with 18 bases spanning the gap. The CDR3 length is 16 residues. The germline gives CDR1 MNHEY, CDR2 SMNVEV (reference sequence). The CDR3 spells CASSWIGPHMHYGYTL. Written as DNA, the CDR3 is TGTGCCAGCAGTTGGATTGGCCCCCACATGCACTATGGCTACACCCTC.

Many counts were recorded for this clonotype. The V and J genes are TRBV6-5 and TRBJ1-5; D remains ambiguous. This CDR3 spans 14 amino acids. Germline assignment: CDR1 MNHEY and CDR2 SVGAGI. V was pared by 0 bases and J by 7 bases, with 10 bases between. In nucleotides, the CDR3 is TGTGCCAGCAGTTACTCTTCGGGTTACCAGCCCCAGCATTTT. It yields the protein CASSYSSGYQPQHF.

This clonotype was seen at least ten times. The CDR3, as DNA: TGCAGTGCAGCCGGGACAGGGAGAGGCGAGCAGTACTTC. Protein product: CSAAGTGRGEQYF. This chain links TRBV20-1 with TRBJ2-7, with 9 bases matching TRBD1. Germline CDR1 reads DFQATT; CDR2 reads SNEGSKA (reference sequence). V lost 6 bases, J lost 6 bases, and 9 bases stayed unmatched. The CDR3 is 13 residues long.

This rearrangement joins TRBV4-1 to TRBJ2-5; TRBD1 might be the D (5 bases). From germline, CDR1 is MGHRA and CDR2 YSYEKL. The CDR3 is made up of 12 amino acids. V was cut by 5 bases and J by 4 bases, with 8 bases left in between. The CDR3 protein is CASSVTGETQYF. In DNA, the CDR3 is TGCGCCAGCAGCGTTACAGGAGAGACCCAGTACTTC.

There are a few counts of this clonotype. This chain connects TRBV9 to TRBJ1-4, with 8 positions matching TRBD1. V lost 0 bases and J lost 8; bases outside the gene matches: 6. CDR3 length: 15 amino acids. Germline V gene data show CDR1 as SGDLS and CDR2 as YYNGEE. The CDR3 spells CASSVAAGGSEKLFF. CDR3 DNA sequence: TGTGCCAGCAGCGTAGCGGCAGGGGGCAGCGAAAAACTGTTTTTT.

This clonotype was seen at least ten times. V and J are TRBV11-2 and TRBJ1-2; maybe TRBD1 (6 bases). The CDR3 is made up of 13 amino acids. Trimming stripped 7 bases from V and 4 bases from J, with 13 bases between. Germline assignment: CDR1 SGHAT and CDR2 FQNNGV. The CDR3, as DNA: TGTGCCAGCACCCCTGGAGGGGGCTATGGCTACACCTTC. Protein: CASTPGGGYGYTF.